A selection of T cell receptor beta chains follows, all from one sample in a study of prognosis after radiotherapy for stage I lung cancer. TCRdb re-called the multiplex PCR reads with MiXCR, one entry per CDR3 protein. The data show around 17,000 distinct CDR3 sequences, with approximately 29% seen just once and approximately 31% held by the top ten. The source material was PBMCs, sampled before or after stereotactic body radiation therapy (not recorded which). These receptors were obtained from a donor aged 50 or older with non-small cell lung cancer. CDR3s include the opening cysteine and the closing phenylalanine or tryptophan. A D gene is named only where the DNA matches it firmly. Clone size, where shown, is once, few, many, or a class for clones that have expanded.

v_gene	d_gene	abundance	j_gene	CDR3nt	CDR3aa
TRBV5-1	TRBD1	many	TRBJ1-1	TGCGCCAGCAGCCCGGACAGGGGGTACACTGAAGCTTTCTTT	CASSPDRGYTEAFF
TRBV27	TRBD1	many	TRBJ1-1	TGTGCCAGCAGTTTAATAGGACAGGGGCCAGGCACTGAAGCTTTCTTT	CASSLIGQGPGTEAFF
TRBV27	TRBD2	medium-sized	TRBJ2-1	TGTGCCAGCAGTCTCCAGCGGGAGGGGTACAATGAGCAGTTCTTC	CASSLQREGYNEQFF
TRBV12-3/TRBV12-4	-	many	TRBJ2-5	TGTGCCAGCAGTTCGACTGGAGAGACCCAGTACTTC	CASSSTGETQYF
TRBV20-1	TRBD1	many	TRBJ2-1	TGCAGTGCTACCCCTGGACAGGACCCTTACAATGAGCAGTTCTTC	CSATPGQDPYNEQFF
TRBV28	TRBD2	many	TRBJ2-2	TGTGCCAGCAGTGGGACTAGTATCGGGGAGCTGTTTTTT	CASSGTSIGELFF
TRBV14	TRBD2	-	TRBJ2-3	TGTGCCAGCAGCGACGGGACTAACCCTTACACAGATACGCAGTATTTT	CASSDGTNPYTDTQYF
TRBV27	-	many	TRBJ2-2	TGTGCCAGCAGTTCGGCAGGAGTAAACACCGGGGAGCTGTTTTTT	CASSSAGVNTGELFF
TRBV20-1	-	many	TRBJ1-5	TGCAGTGCTAGAGATGGGGGACTCAGCAATCAGCCCCAGCATTTT	CSARDGGLSNQPQHF
TRBV28	TRBD1	many	TRBJ2-1	TGTGCCAGCAGTTTATTCCTATACAGGGGAATCGCCTACAATGAGCAGTTCTTC	CASSLFLYRGIAYNEQFF
TRBV24-1	TRBD1	many	TRBJ2-2	TGTGCCACCAGTGATTCCTACCGGGACAGGGAAACCGGGGAGCTGTTTTTT	CATSDSYRDRETGELFF
TRBV20-1	TRBD1	many	TRBJ2-5	TGCAGTCGGACAGGGGGCGGCGAGACCCAGTACTTC	CSRTGGGETQYF
TRBV20-1	TRBD1	many	TRBJ2-3	TGCAGTGCTAGACTTCCGAGGGGGCGCGTCACAGATACGCAGTATTTT	CSARLPRGRVTDTQYF
TRBV5-1	TRBD1	many	TRBJ2-7	TGCGCCAGCCGAGCCGGGACAGGGCCCTACGAGCAGTACTTC	CASRAGTGPYEQYF
TRBV20-1	-	few	TRBJ1-1	TGCAGTTCCCCTTCCGCGGGCCAGGGGAACACTGAAGCTTTCTTT	CSSPSAGQGNTEAFF
TRBV30	TRBD2	many	TRBJ2-1	TGTGCCTGGGGCCCTTTTAGCGGGAGTTTCGAGGTTGACAATGAGCAGTTCTTC	CAWGPFSGSFEVDNEQFF
TRBV11-2	TRBD1	medium-sized	TRBJ2-1	TGTGCCAGCAGCTCCATGATAAACAGGGGGCCCAATGAGCAGTTCTTC	CASSSMINRGPNEQFF
TRBV7-8	TRBD2	many	TRBJ2-1	TGTGCCAGCAGCTTGCGGGAGGGCCCGTACAATGAGCAGTTCTTC	CASSLREGPYNEQFF
TRBV7-9	-	-	TRBJ2-7	TGTGCCAGCAGCTTAGGTGGGGGTCGAGATCACTACGAGCAGTACTTC	CASSLGGGRDHYEQYF
TRBV7-2	-	many	TRBJ1-5	TGTGCCAGCAGCTTAGGGGACATCCAGCCCCAGCATTTT	CASSLGDIQPQHF
TRBV5-1	-	many	TRBJ2-7	TGCGCCAGCAGTCGAGACTACGAGCAGTACTTC	CASSRDYEQYF
TRBV28	-	many	TRBJ1-5	TGTGCCAGCAGGACTCCGAGGGTGGGTAGCAATCAGCCCCAGCATTTT	CASRTPRVGSNQPQHF
TRBV12-3/TRBV12-4	TRBD1	-	TRBJ2-5	TGTGCCAGCAGTTCTCGGACAGGGCGACATGCGTCCCATTACTTC	CASSSRTGRHASHYF
TRBV6-1	-	many	TRBJ1-2	TGTGCCAGCAGTGAATTTCAGAGCGGAGGCTACACCTTC	CASSEFQSGGYTF
TRBV6-2/TRBV6-3	TRBD1	-	TRBJ1-1	TGTGCCAGCAAGGGTTTAGGGACAGGGGCCACTACGACCGACTATGAAGCTTTCTTT	CASKGLGTGATTTDYEAFF
TRBV30	-	-	TRBJ2-7	TGTGCATGGGGCCGGAGACAGAACTACGAGCAGTACTTC	CAWGRRQNYEQYF
TRBV30	-	many	TRBJ2-1	TGTGCCTGGAGTGTAACGAATGAGCAGTTCTTC	CAWSVTNEQFF
TRBV6-1	TRBD2	medium-sized	TRBJ2-1	TGTGCCAGCAGTACGGGGTTGGGGCTAGCGGGACACAATGAGCAGTTCTTC	CASSTGLGLAGHNEQFF
TRBV20-1	-	-	TRBJ2-7	TGCAGTGCTAGAGATGGGGGCAGGTGGCGCCCCGAACAGTACTTC	CSARDGGRWRPEQYF
TRBV15	-	-	TRBJ2-5	TGTGCCACCACTCCTTTGGGAGGGGGCTTTGAAGATACCCAGTACTTC	CATTPLGGGFEDTQYF
TRBV20-1	TRBD2	many	TRBJ2-5	TGCAGTGCTAGAGATCTTACTAGCGGGGCCCTGTTTGTAGAGACCCAGTACTTC	CSARDLTSGALFVETQYF
TRBV18	TRBD1	many	TRBJ2-7	TGTGCCAGCTCACCAAGACAGGGGAGTTACGAGCAGTACTTC	CASSPRQGSYEQYF
TRBV20-1	-	many	TRBJ2-2	TGCAGTGCTAGAGAGGGGACCGCCGGGGAGCTGTTTTTT	CSAREGTAGELFF
TRBV7-8	TRBD2	many	TRBJ2-1	TGTGCCAGCAGCTTAATGAGCGGGAGGCAAAATGAGCAGTTCTTC	CASSLMSGRQNEQFF
TRBV28	-	-	TRBJ2-7	TGTGCCAGCAGTTTAATTCTGGATCAGTACTTC	CASSLILDQYF
TRBV7-3	-	many	TRBJ1-2	TGTGCCAGCAGCCCCCTTGGGGGGGGTCATGGCTACACCTTC	CASSPLGGGHGYTF
TRBV20-1	-	many	TRBJ2-7	TGCAGTGCTGCCCCCGTAGGTGCCTACGAGCAGTACTTC	CSAAPVGAYEQYF
TRBV27	TRBD1	many	TRBJ1-2	TGTGCCAGCAGGAAACAGGGGGCCGAATATGGCTACACCTTC	CASRKQGAEYGYTF
TRBV6-2/TRBV6-3	-	many	TRBJ2-7	TGTGCCAGCAGTTACGCCAGGGTCTACGAGCAGTACTTC	CASSYARVYEQYF